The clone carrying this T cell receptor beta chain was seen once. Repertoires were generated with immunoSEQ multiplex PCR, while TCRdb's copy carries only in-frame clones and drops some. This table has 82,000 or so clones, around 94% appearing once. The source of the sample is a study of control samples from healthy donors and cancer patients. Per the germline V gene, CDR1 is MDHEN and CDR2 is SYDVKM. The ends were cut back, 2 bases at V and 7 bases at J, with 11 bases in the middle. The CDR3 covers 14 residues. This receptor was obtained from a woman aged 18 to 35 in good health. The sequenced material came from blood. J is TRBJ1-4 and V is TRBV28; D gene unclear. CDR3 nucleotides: TGTGCCAGCAGTTTAGGAGGGAGGATTGAAAAACTGTTTTTT. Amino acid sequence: CASSLGGRIEKLFF.